What follows are 30 T cell receptor beta chains derived from one specimen sequenced in a study of molecular identifiers for immune sequencing clone quantification (dated by TCRdb to between 2018 and 2020). Library construction relied on PCR. The sequencer was a NextSeq 500. TCRdb reprocessed the public reads (quality trimming at Q25 with fastp, clone calling with MiXCR) and kept in-frame beta chains. All rows with the same CDR3 protein become a single entry with the most common DNA and genes. The sample table holds about 320,000 distinct CDR3 sequences, of which roughly 23% were seen once. Of the sample, roughly 0.7% falls within the top ten clones. The sequencing input was naive CD8+ T cells from blood, with Jurkat cell RNA spiked in. The cell subset or site label corresponds to: FACS-sorted CD8+CD4-CCR7+CD45RA+ naive T cells. The receptor source for this set is a human donor in good health. Some libraries in this study had Jurkat cell RNA spiked in.

Worth noting for this clonotype: The junction and the germline gene differ at one end; a read error may be behind it. The chain couples TRBV12-3 or TRBV12-4 to TRBJ1-1; D gene uncertain. This CDR3 contains 14 residues. CDR3 coding DNA: TGTGCCTGCAGTTTTGCCCGCTCGAACACTGAAGCTTTCTTT. Protein product: CACSFARSNTEAFF.

Remarks on this clonotype: A single base separates this from a much larger clone, so it may be a read error. The V and J genes are TRBV2 and TRBJ1-2; D is perhaps TRBD1 (5 bases). The V gene's germline CDR1 is SNHLY and CDR2 FYNNEI. This CDR3 has 17 residues. Written as DNA, the CDR3 is TGTGCCAGCAGTGAAGCGCTTCTTGTACAGGTCAACTTTGGCTACACCTTC. Amino acid sequence: CASSEALLVQVNFGYTF.

This clonotype occurred a few times. The rearrangement joins TRBV7-2 to TRBJ1-5; 8 bases fit TRBD1. This CDR3 comprises 15 residues. Germline V gives CDR1 SGHTA, CDR2 FQGNSA. Trimming removed 1 base from V and 6 bases from J; junction bases left unmatched: 5. The CDR3 nucleotides are TGTGCCAGCAGCTTAGACCAAGGACAGGGTCAGCCCCAGCATTTT. Protein: CASSLDQGQGQPQHF.

Worth noting for this clonotype: Given a much more abundant clone one base away, this may be a read error. V is TRBV7-6 and J is TRBJ2-5, with 7 bases that match TRBD1. The CDR3 is 14 residues long. Germline V lookup: CDR1 SGHVS, CDR2 FNYEAQ. The DNA for the CDR3 is TGTGCCAGCAGGTTCGACAGGGTGCAAGAGCCCCAGTACTTC. Translation gives CASRFDRVQEPQYF.

This clonotype has ten or more counts. V is TRBV6-5 and J is TRBJ2-1, with D perhaps matching TRBD1 (6 bases). V was trimmed by 5 bases and J by 1 base, leaving 9 bases between them. This CDR3 is 14 amino acids long. From germline, CDR1 is MNHEY and CDR2 SVGAGI. In DNA form, the CDR3 reads TGTGCCAGCAGTCACGGACAGTCCTACAATGAGCAGTTCTTC. Encoded protein: CASSHGQSYNEQFF.

There are many counts of this clonotype. J is TRBJ1-1 and V is TRBV4-3, with a weak D call TRBD1 (6 bases). This CDR3 has 15 amino acids. V dropped 0 bases and J dropped 7 bases, with 15 bases sitting between them. Germline lookup yields CDR1 LGHNA and CDR2 YSLEER. DNA of the CDR3: TGCGCCAGCAGCCAAGACCCTTCTGGGGGCCTTGAAGCTTTCTTT. Amino acid sequence: CASSQDPSGGLEAFF.

This clonotype showed up just once. The conserved final phenylalanine or tryptophan is absent from the CDR3, which likely points to a read error. The gene calls are TRBV3-1 and TRBJ2-1, with 8 nucleotides matching TRBD1. V shed 5 bases and J 6 bases; nucleotides not matched to a gene: 9. The CDR3 consists of 15 residues. Germline CDR1 LGHDT, CDR2 YNNKEL (reference sequence). As DNA, the CDR3 is TGTGCCAGCAGCAAACTCGGACAGGGTATCAATGAGCAGTTCATC. Its translation: CASSKLGQGINEQFI.

This clonotype was seen at least ten times. This chain links TRBV4-3 with TRBJ2-3; D is undetermined. V dropped 3 bases and J dropped 4 bases, with 5 bases sitting between them. Germline assignment: CDR1 LGHNA and CDR2 YSLEER. CDR3 length equals 12 residues. The CDR3 DNA reads TGCGCCAGCAGCCAGAAGCCAGATACGCAGTATTTT. It is translated as CASSQKPDTQYF.

CDR3 loop: CASSLSAPGLAGLHNEQFF. The CDR3 bases are TGTGCCAGCAGTTTATCGGCCCCTGGACTAGCGGGTCTCCACAATGAGCAGTTCTTC. The V call is TRBV27, the J call TRBJ2-1; 11 bases align to TRBD2. The CDR3 runs 19 residues. J was trimmed by 5 bases and V by 0 bases; bases with no gene match: 12. Germline CDR1 is MNHEY and CDR2 is SMNVEV (reference sequence).

This clonotype has a count of ten or more. The CDR3 DNA is TGCAGTGCTAGGGACTTGCACGAGCAGTACTTC. This translates into CSARDLHEQYF. V is TRBV20-1 and J is TRBJ2-7, with TRBD2 as a possible D gene (5 bases). Trimming pared 3 bases from V and 5 bases from J, leaving 8 bases between. Germline CDR1 DFQATT, CDR2 SNEGSKA (reference sequence). There are 11 residues in the CDR3.

This clonotype was found many times. V usage is TRBV20-1 and J usage is TRBJ2-1; possibly TRBD2 for D (5 bases). Trimming left V 5 bases short and J 5 bases short, with 13 bases between. This CDR3 is 13 amino acids long. CDR1 and CDR2 from the germline V gene are DFQATT and SNEGSKA (reference sequence). The CDR3 here is CSAHRPADNEQFF. The CDR3 bases are TGCAGTGCTCACCGACCAGCGGACAATGAGCAGTTCTTC.

This clonotype was detected ten times or more. The chain is built from TRBV10-3 and TRBJ1-1, with a possible D match to TRBD1 (6 bases). From germline, CDR1 is ENHRY and CDR2 SYGVKD. The CDR3 runs 13 residues. V was trimmed by 6 bases and J by 4 bases, leaving 12 bases between them. As DNA, the CDR3 is TGTGCCATCAGGGACAGCTCAGGCACTGAAGCTTTCTTT. It specifies CAIRDSSGTEAFF.

There are many counts of this clonotype. The chain links TRBV6-5 to TRBJ2-1; 7 bases are shared with TRBD2. Germline lookup yields CDR1 MNHEY and CDR2 SVGAGI. V trimming: 5 bases; J trimming: 5 bases; junction bases outside the gene matches: 18. The CDR3 runs to 18 residues. The CDR3 DNA follows: TGTGCCAGCAGTCTATCGTTTGGGAGGGCCATACCCAACAATGAGCAGTTCTTC. This sequence encodes CASSLSFGRAIPNNEQFF.

This clonotype was observed at least ten times. The J gene is TRBJ2-7, the V gene TRBV20-1; D is possibly TRBD1 or TRBD2 (6 bases each). V dropped 0 bases and J dropped 2 bases, with 17 bases sitting between them. Per the germline V gene, CDR1 is DFQATT and CDR2 is SNEGSKA (reference sequence). The CDR3 loop spans 16 amino acids. In DNA form, the CDR3 reads TGCAGTGCTAGAGATAGGAGGGGGATGGTCGCCTACGAGCAGTACTTC. Its protein is CSARDRRGMVAYEQYF.

Note on this clonotype: A read error is possible here, since a much larger clone lies one base away. The CDR3 ends on some other residue instead of the conserved phenylalanine or tryptophan, so this is likely a read error. The chain uses TRBV7-6 and TRBJ2-3, with D possibly being TRBD1 (5 bases). This CDR3 has 14 amino acids. The germline CDR1 and CDR2 sequences are SGHVS and FNYEAQ. V was clipped by 5 bases and J by 5 bases, with 14 bases between them. This CDR3 reads CASSPTRGGDTQYV. The CDR3 DNA follows: TGTGCCAGCAGCCCCACAAGGGGCGGAGATACGCAGTATGTT.

This clonotype was found many times. The genes are TRBV6-5 and TRBJ2-5; perhaps TRBD2 as D (5 bases). CDR3 length equals 16 residues. The V end was cut by 4 bases, the J end by 0 bases, with 15 bases between. The V gene's germline CDR1 is MNHEY and CDR2 SVGAGI. As DNA, the CDR3 is TGTGCCAGCAGTTCCATTGCGGGCTCGTACCAAGAGACCCAGTACTTC. The encoded protein is CASSSIAGSYQETQYF.

The chain has TRBV19 and TRBJ2-7, with TRBD1 matching 7 bases. The CDR3 has 15 residues. CDR1 is LNHDA, CDR2 SQIVND, per germline (reference sequence). With 6 bases clipped from V and 2 bases from J, the junction kept 10 bases outside the gene matches. This CDR3 is CASREDRKRAYEQYF. Written as DNA, the CDR3 is TGTGCCAGTAGGGAGGACAGGAAAAGAGCCTACGAGCAGTACTTC.

The V call is TRBV20-1, the J call TRBJ2-3; 14 bases line up with TRBD2. Germline-derived CDR1 and CDR2 are DFQATT and SNEGSKA (reference sequence). The CDR3 has 17 amino acids. Germline trimming cut 6 bases from V and 2 bases from J; bases unmatched to any gene: 10. The CDR3 reads CSAEKGLAGVYTDTQYF. The CDR3 DNA sequence: TGCAGTGCGGAGAAGGGACTAGCGGGAGTATACACAGATACGCAGTATTTT.

To note about this clonotype: A much larger clonotype is one base distant, so this may be a read error. The CDR3 loop is CASSLGVTEQYF. CDR3 sequence (DNA): TGTGCCAGCAGCTTAGGGGTGACGGAGCAGTACTTC. The chain carries TRBV7-9 and TRBJ2-7; the D is unclear. V gave up 1 base and J gave up 7 bases, with 8 bases separating them. In germline, CDR1 is SEHNR, CDR2 FQNEAQ (reference sequence). The length of the CDR3 is 12 residues.

This clonotype was recorded many times. The rearrangement uses TRBV7-9 and TRBJ2-6; D is unresolved. This CDR3 comprises 17 residues. Germline V gene data show CDR1 as SEHNR and CDR2 as FQNEAQ (reference sequence). The V and J ends lost 4 bases and 1 base respectively, with 14 bases between them. The CDR3 spells CASSSARTVSGANVLTF. CDR3 coding DNA: TGTGCCAGCAGCTCCGCTCGGACCGTTTCTGGGGCCAACGTCCTGACTTTC. Filled out from reference TRBV7-9 and TRBJ2-6, the complete variable domain reads DTGVSQNPRHKITKRGQNVTFRCDPISEHNRLYWYRQTLGQGPEFLTYFQNEAQLEKSRLLSDRFSAERPKGSFSTLEIQRTEQGDSAMYLCASSSARTVSGANVLTFGAGSRLTVL.

A few counts support this clonotype. The rearrangement links TRBV19 to TRBJ2-7, with a weak D call TRBD1 (5 bases). Germline CDR1 reads LNHDA; CDR2 reads SQIVND (reference sequence). Trimming shortened V by 3 bases and J by 4 bases, and 13 bases separated the two germline ends. The CDR3 consists of 14 residues. CDR3 bases: TGTGCCAGTAGTATCAGCCAGGGTTGGTACGAGCAGTACTTC. Amino acid sequence: CASSISQGWYEQYF.

This clonotype showed up just a few times. The rearrangement joins TRBV11-2 to TRBJ2-1; 11 positions agree with TRBD2. Per germline, CDR1 SGHAT and CDR2 FQNNGV. The CDR3 spans 16 residues. V was pared by 5 bases and J by 2 bases, with 5 bases of the junction left unmatched. CDR3 sequence: CASSQMTSGAYNEQFF. The DNA for the CDR3 is TGTGCCAGCAGCCAAATGACTAGCGGGGCCTACAATGAGCAGTTCTTC.

This clonotype was observed a few times. J is TRBJ2-7 and V is TRBV27; the match to TRBD2 covers 8 bases. Trimming cost V 8 bases and J 5 bases; bases outside gene matches: 11. CDR1 and CDR2 from the germline V gene are MNHEY and SMNVEV (reference sequence). This CDR3 is 14 amino acids long. The CDR3 sequence is CASQTGTRGHEQYF. The DNA for the CDR3 is TGTGCCAGCCAAACCGGGACTAGGGGCCACGAGCAGTACTTC.

The J gene is TRBJ2-7, the V gene TRBV19, with a weak D call TRBD1 (7 bases). This CDR3 has 10 residues. CDR1 and CDR2 (germline): LNHDA, SQIVND (reference sequence). Trimming cost V 10 bases and J 5 bases, with 9 bases left between them. This chain's CDR3 is CATRGDEQYF. Written as DNA, the CDR3 is TGTGCCACCAGGGGGGACGAGCAGTACTTC.

This clonotype showed up many times. The CDR3 sequence is CAWSGQGVSTDTQYF. CDR3 nucleotide sequence: TGTGCCTGGTCCGGACAGGGGGTTTCGACAGATACGCAGTATTTT. The genes are TRBV30 and TRBJ2-3; 10 bases fit TRBD1. The CDR3 is 15 amino acids. Trimming took 5 bases from V and 3 from J; bases not matched to a gene: 8. Germline assignment: CDR1 GTSNPN and CDR2 SVGIG (reference sequence).

There are many counts of this clonotype. The CDR3 loop is CASSPGQHRQETQYF. The CDR3 DNA follows: TGTGCCAGCAGCCCGGGACAGCACAGACAAGAGACCCAGTACTTC. The chain carries TRBV7-6 and TRBJ2-5; 7 nucleotides agree with TRBD1. V shed 5 bases, J shed 2 bases, and the junction held 8 bases outside the gene matches. In germline, CDR1 is SGHVS, CDR2 FNYEAQ. This CDR3 is built from 15 residues.

The rearrangement links TRBV20-1 to TRBJ2-7; perhaps D is TRBD1 or TRBD2 (5 bases each). Trimming took 0 bases from V and 4 from J, leaving 10 bases between them. Germline V gene lookup returns CDR1 DFQATT and CDR2 SNEGSKA (reference sequence). The length of the CDR3 is 13 residues. This CDR3 reads CSARDKEGYEQYF. CDR3 nucleotide sequence: TGCAGTGCTAGAGACAAAGAGGGGTACGAGCAGTACTTC.

Comment on this clonotype: Given the absence of the conserved phenylalanine or tryptophan at the CDR3 end, a read error is likely. The chain uses TRBV4-3 and TRBJ2-3; 9 positions match TRBD2. The V gene end was trimmed by 3 bases and the J gene end by 2 bases; junction bases not matched to a gene: 3. There are 15 residues in the CDR3. In germline, CDR1 is LGHNA, CDR2 YSLEER. CDR3 sequence: CASSQASGVTDTQYL. CDR3 coding DNA: TGCGCCAGCAGCCAGGCTAGCGGGGTCACAGATACGCAGTATCTT.

This clonotype was observed a few times. This rearrangement joins TRBV2 to TRBJ2-7, with D possibly being TRBD1 (6 bases). V was shortened by 7 bases and J by 3 bases, with 13 bases between the two germline ends. Germline values: CDR1 SNHLY, CDR2 FYNNEI. The CDR3 spans 13 residues. The CDR3 region has the DNA TGTGCCAGCACCGGACAGTCGAGCTACGAGCAGTACTTC. Encoded protein: CASTGQSSYEQYF.

As concerns this clonotype: A much larger clonotype is one base distant, so this may be a read error. This chain uses TRBV12-3 or TRBV12-4 with TRBJ2-7; D may match TRBD1 or TRBD2 (5 bases each). The CDR3 covers 15 residues. CDR3 sequence (DNA): TGTGCCTGCAGTTATGGGACGGCGATATCAGGGGAGCAGTACTTC. It is translated as CACSYGTAISGEQYF.